The next 8 T cell receptor beta chains were all read from a single sample in a study of T cell clones after liver transplantation. Sequenced by immunoSEQ multiplex PCR; TCRdb stores in-frame clones only, minus some. The sample yields around 97,000 clones, about 88% seen once. Specimen: CD4+ T cells from blood, collected around 44 months after liver transplant. The receptors shown here come from a human patient who received a liver transplant. Some T cells may be graft donor cells.

The chain employs TRBV18 and TRBJ1-3; D gene unclear. The CDR3 has 16 residues. The germline V gene encodes CDR1 KGHSH and CDR2 LQKENI. The V gene lost 6 bases and the J gene lost 0 bases, with 15 bases spanning the gap. The CDR3, as DNA: TGTGCCAGCTCTCTTAGTGGGAAGAGCTCTGGAAACACCATATATTTT. Its translation: CASSLSGKSSGNTIYF.

The J gene is TRBJ1-3, the V gene TRBV19; maybe TRBD1 (5 bases). The CDR3 is made up of 18 amino acids. Trimming cost V 6 bases and J 9 bases, with 30 bases left between them. Germline CDR1 reads LNHDA; CDR2 reads SQIVND (reference sequence). The CDR3 region is CASRAGGEAVSLFFTIYF. In nucleotides, the CDR3 is TGTGCCAGTAGGGCCGGGGGGGAGGCGGTAAGCCTGTTTTTCACCATATATTTT. Based on the CDR3 plus reference TRBV19 and TRBJ1-3, the full variable domain is DGGITQSPKYLFRKEGQNVTLSCEQNLNHDAMYWYRQDPGQGLRLIYYSQIVNDFQKGDIAEGYSVSREKKESFPLTVTSAQKNPTAFYLCASRAGGEAVSLFFTIYFGEGSWLTVV.

J is TRBJ2-1 and V is TRBV5-1; TRBD2 matches 8 bases. The CDR3 runs 16 residues. The J segment lost 0 bases and the V segment lost 4 bases, leaving 6 bases of the junction unmatched. Germline loops: CDR1 SGHRS, CDR2 YFSETQ. DNA for the CDR3: TGCGCCAGCAGCCGCCAAAGCGGGAGCTCCTACAATGAGCAGTTCTTC. Translation gives CASSRQSGSSYNEQFF.

This clone was seen once. The chain has TRBV6-5 and TRBJ2-1; 8 nucleotides line up with TRBD1. The V gene end was trimmed by 6 bases and the J gene end by 6 bases; junction bases not matched to a gene: 10. The CDR3 spans 15 residues. Germline V gene sequence: CDR1 MNHEY, CDR2 SVGAGI. CDR3 in amino acids: CASSSTGGSRNEQFF. DNA of the CDR3: TGTGCCAGCAGCTCAACAGGGGGTTCCCGCAATGAGCAGTTCTTC.

This clone was found once. V usage is TRBV27 and J usage is TRBJ1-2, with TRBD1 as a possible D gene (5 bases). CDR3 size: 14 residues. V lost 0 bases and J lost 7, with 12 bases in between. CDR1 is MNHEY, CDR2 SMNVEV, per germline (reference sequence). CDR3 nucleotide sequence: TGTGCCAGCAGTTTATCGGGAGGGGAGCGTGGCTACACCTTC. This translates into CASSLSGGERGYTF.

This sequence joins TRBV13 and TRBJ2-7, with 7 positions matching TRBD2. The germline V gene encodes CDR1 PRHDT and CDR2 FYEKMQ (reference sequence). The CDR3 is 15 residues long. J lost 6 bases, V lost 0 bases, and 8 bases had no gene match. The CDR3 region has the DNA TGTGCCAGCAGCTTAGGCCGGGGGGTGTTCCCCGAGCAGTACTTC. Its protein product is CASSLGRGVFPEQYF.

In this sample, this clone turned up a few times. The CDR3 region has the DNA TGTGCCAGCAGTGCAGGACGGGGAAAACTGTTTTTT. As protein: CASSAGRGKLFF. The chain carries TRBV2 and TRBJ1-4; D remains ambiguous. V lost 4 bases and J 10 bases, leaving 10 bases between the germline ends. The CDR3 has 12 amino acids. Germline V CDR1 and CDR2: SNHLY, FYNNEI.

This clone was counted a single time. The chain joins TRBV5-1 to TRBJ2-7; D may be TRBD1 (6 bases). The CDR3 is 13 residues long. Trimming removed 0 bases at V and 7 bases at J, with 11 bases between. Per the germline V gene, CDR1 is SGHRS and CDR2 is YFSETQ. Written as DNA, the CDR3 is TGCGCCAGCAGCTTGGACCCAACAGGGGAGCAGTACTTC. The encoded protein is CASSLDPTGEQYF.